The clone carrying this T cell receptor beta chain has more than one count but fewer than ten. Trimming at V came to 3 bases and at J to 10 bases, leaving 11 bases not matched to a gene. The CDR3 length is 16 residues. Per the germline V gene, CDR1 is LNHDA and CDR2 is SQIVND (reference sequence). Checkpoint therapy with ipilimumab 1 mg/kg began 14 to 28 days after transplant. The data belong to a study of ipilimumab plus nivolumab after autologous stem cell transplantation. Produced via immunoSEQ multiplex PCR; TCRdb's table is partial and in-frame only. In the table there are 20,000 to 30,000 clones, approximately 86% of which are singletons.

The chain combines TRBV19 with TRBJ1-6, with 8 positions matching TRBD1. Sequencing used PBMCs, obtained in a trial of ipilimumab plus nivolumab as post-transplant consolidation. This TCR was sampled from a male donor with diffuse large B-cell lymphoma. The CDR3 bases are TGTGCCAGTAGTATCGGGACAGGCCCGTCACAGTCACCCCTCCACTTT. It translates to CASSIGTGPSQSPLHF.